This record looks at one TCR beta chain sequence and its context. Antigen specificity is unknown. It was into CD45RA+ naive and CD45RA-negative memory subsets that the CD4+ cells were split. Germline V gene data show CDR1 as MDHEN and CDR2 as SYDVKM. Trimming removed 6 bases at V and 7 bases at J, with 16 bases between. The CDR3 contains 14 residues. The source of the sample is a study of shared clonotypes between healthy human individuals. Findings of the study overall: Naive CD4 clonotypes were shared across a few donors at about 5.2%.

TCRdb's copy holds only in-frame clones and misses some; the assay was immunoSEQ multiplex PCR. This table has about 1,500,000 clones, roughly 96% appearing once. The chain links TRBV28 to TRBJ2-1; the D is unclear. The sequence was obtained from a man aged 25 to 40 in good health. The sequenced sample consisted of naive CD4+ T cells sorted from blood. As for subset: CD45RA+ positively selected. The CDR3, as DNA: TGTGCCAGCAGCCCTACTGGGTCACAGAATGAGCAGTTCTTC. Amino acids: CASSPTGSQNEQFF.